The 16 T cell receptor beta chains below were found in one sample sequenced in a study of cytomegalovirus exposure and HLA in healthy donors (dated by TCRdb to the late 2010s). The library was built by means of the immunoSEQ multiplex PCR assay. TCRdb limited this immuneACCESS table to in-frame rearrangements with V and J called. A share of clones is missing; checked studies link under half to unresolved V genes, and the rest is unexplained. The sample contains roughly 82,000 clones, about 92% of them found a single time. The ten largest clones take up 0.65% to 0.7% of the sample. The sample consisted of PBMCs. Source of these receptors: a man between 18 and 29 years old in good health and CMV-seronegative.

A single count supports this clone. The chain carries TRBV9 and TRBJ2-7; maybe TRBD1 (6 bases). This CDR3 has 14 amino acids. The V gene lost 1 base and the J gene lost 2 bases, with 10 bases spanning the gap. The V gene's germline CDR1 is SGDLS and CDR2 YYNGEE. The CDR3 protein is CASSVQGSAYEQYF. The DNA of the CDR3 is TGTGCCAGCAGCGTACAGGGGTCGGCCTACGAGCAGTACTTC.

V is TRBV7-6 and J is TRBJ2-3; no reliable D call. Per germline, CDR1 SGHVS and CDR2 FNYEAQ. Deletions cut 0 bases from V and 0 bases from J, with 10 bases between. This CDR3 spans 16 amino acids. The CDR3 DNA is TGTGCCAGCAGCTTAGCGAGGTCCTCTAGCACAGATACGCAGTATTTT. Its protein product is CASSLARSSSTDTQYF.

This clone appeared once. CDR3 in DNA: TGTGCCAGCAGCAAGACAGGGTGGGACTATGGCTACACCTTC. Protein sequence: CASSKTGWDYGYTF. The V call is TRBV27, the J call TRBJ1-2; the match to TRBD1 covers 7 bases. There are 14 residues in the CDR3. The V segment lost 6 bases and the J segment 3 bases; nucleotides outside the gene matches: 7. Germline V gene data show CDR1 as MNHEY and CDR2 as SMNVEV (reference sequence).

This rearrangement joins TRBV11-3 to TRBJ2-5; 14 nucleotides align to TRBD2. The germline CDR1 and CDR2 sequences are SGHNT and YENEEA. The J segment lost 4 bases and the V segment lost 6 bases, leaving 10 bases of the junction unmatched. The CDR3 totals 17 residues. CDR3 DNA: TGTGCCAGCAGTTATACCGGGACTAGCGGGAGTGGAGAGACCCAGTACTTC. The encoded protein is CASSYTGTSGSGETQYF.

The chain recombines TRBV6-5 with TRBJ1-6; 9 bases match TRBD1. Losses at the gene ends were 5 bases for V and 10 bases for J; bases not matched to a gene: 9. Germline V lookup: CDR1 MNHEY, CDR2 SVGAGI. This CDR3 is 15 amino acids long. The CDR3 reads CASSTEDRGVSPLHF. In DNA, the CDR3 is TGTGCCAGCAGTACCGAGGACAGGGGTGTGTCACCCCTCCACTTT.

The chain couples TRBV10-2 to TRBJ2-7; tentative D call: TRBD1 (6 bases). Germline lookup yields CDR1 WSHSY and CDR2 SAAADI. This CDR3 has 14 residues. Trimming cost V 4 bases and J 2 bases, with 12 bases left between them. The CDR3 reads CASSVPGQTYEQYF. CDR3 DNA: TGCGCCAGCAGTGTACCGGGACAAACCTACGAGCAGTACTTC.

V usage is TRBV30 and J usage is TRBJ1-2, with a weak D call TRBD1 (5 bases). This CDR3 spans 10 amino acids. CDR1 and CDR2 from the germline V gene are GTSNPN and SVGIG (reference sequence). Trimming took 3 bases from V and 13 from J, leaving 12 bases between them. The CDR3 spells CAWRSGVRTF. CDR3 DNA sequence: TGTGCCTGGAGATCGGGGGTCCGCACCTTC.

The chain joins TRBV4-1 to TRBJ2-2, with TRBD2 matching 11 bases. The germline V gene encodes CDR1 MGHRA and CDR2 YSYEKL. The V segment lost 0 bases and the J segment 7 bases; nucleotides outside the gene matches: 10. CDR3 size: 18 residues. The CDR3 bases are TGCGCCAGCAGCCAAGAAACCTTAGCGGGGGGGCATAACGGGGAGCTGTTTTTT. This translates into CASSQETLAGGHNGELFF.

This clone was observed a single time. This sequence joins TRBV9 and TRBJ2-4; 8 bases are shared with TRBD2. Losses at the gene ends were 4 bases for V and 5 bases for J; bases not matched to a gene: 8. Germline loops: CDR1 SGDLS, CDR2 YYNGEE. The CDR3 spans 15 residues. The CDR3 region has the DNA TGTGCCAGCAGCTCCCGACCCGGGAGGGAAAACATTCAGTACTTC. Amino acids: CASSSRPGRENIQYF.

This clone was counted a single time. The chain is built from TRBV25-1 and TRBJ1-1; 9 bases line up with TRBD1. Germline CDR1 reads MGHDK; CDR2 reads SYGVNS. This CDR3 is 15 amino acids long. V trimming: 4 bases; J trimming: 1 base; junction bases outside the gene matches: 4. The CDR3 nucleotides are TGTGCCAGCAGTGCCTCGGGACAGGGGAACACTGAAGCTTTCTTT. Residues: CASSASGQGNTEAFF.

This rearrangement joins TRBV7-9 to TRBJ1-5, with D uncertain. In germline, CDR1 is SEHNR, CDR2 FQNEAQ (reference sequence). V was cut by 3 bases and J by 6 bases, with 15 bases left in between. The CDR3 has 15 residues. The DNA of the CDR3 is TGTGCCAGCAGCTTGAGCTCCCTGGGGAGTCAGCCCCAGCATTTT. This codes for CASSLSSLGSQPQHF.

The rearrangement joins TRBV7-9 to TRBJ1-3, with D unclear. Germline CDR1 reads SEHNR; CDR2 reads FQNEAQ (reference sequence). The V end lost 5 bases, the J end lost 4 bases, and 9 bases lay between the germline ends. This CDR3 contains 13 residues. The CDR3 loop reads CASSHPIGNTIYF. Here the CDR3 DNA reads TGTGCCAGCAGCCATCCCATCGGAAACACCATATATTTT.

The gene calls are TRBV19 and TRBJ1-1; 8 positions match TRBD1. This CDR3 comprises 11 residues. CDR1 is LNHDA and CDR2 is SQIVND in the germline V gene (reference sequence). With 7 bases clipped from V and 11 bases from J, the junction kept 6 bases outside the gene matches. CDR3 nucleotides: TGTGCCAGTAAACGGGGGGACAGGGCTTTCTTT. Translation: CASKRGDRAFF.

The chain joins TRBV7-8 to TRBJ1-1; TRBD1 matches at 8 bases. After removal of 3 bases from V and 5 bases from J, the junction contained 5 bases not matched to a gene. The germline V gene has CDR1 SGHVS and CDR2 FQNEAQ. The CDR3 is 14 amino acids. CDR3 nucleotides: TGTGCCAGCAGCTTTGCAGGGGGCCGAACTGAAGCTTTCTTT. It encodes CASSFAGGRTEAFF. Full variable domain (missing parts from reference TRBV7-8 and TRBJ1-1): GAGVSQSPRYKVAKRGQDVALRCDPISGHVSLFWYQQALGQGPEFLTYFQNEAQLDKSGLPSDRFFAERPEGSVSTLKIQRTQQEDSAVYLCASSFAGGRTEAFFGQGTRLTVV.

The J gene is TRBJ2-1, the V gene TRBV4-3, with D perhaps TRBD2 (6 bases). This CDR3 spans 15 amino acids. Germline CDR1 is LGHNA and CDR2 is YSLEER. V was trimmed by 0 bases and J by 4 bases, leaving 10 bases between them. CDR3 in amino acids: CASSQDQEGYNEQFF. The CDR3 region has the DNA TGCGCCAGCAGCCAAGATCAGGAGGGATACAATGAGCAGTTCTTC.

This clone came up once. The gene calls are TRBV5-6 and TRBJ1-2; 8 bases agree with TRBD1. The junction had 11 bases not matched to a gene; V was cut back by 4 bases and J by 3 bases. The length of the CDR3 is 16 residues. Germline CDR1 and CDR2: SGHDT and YYEEEE. The CDR3 sequence is CASSPRTGSRDYGYTF. In DNA form, the CDR3 reads TGTGCCAGCAGCCCCCGGACAGGGAGTAGGGACTATGGCTACACCTTC.